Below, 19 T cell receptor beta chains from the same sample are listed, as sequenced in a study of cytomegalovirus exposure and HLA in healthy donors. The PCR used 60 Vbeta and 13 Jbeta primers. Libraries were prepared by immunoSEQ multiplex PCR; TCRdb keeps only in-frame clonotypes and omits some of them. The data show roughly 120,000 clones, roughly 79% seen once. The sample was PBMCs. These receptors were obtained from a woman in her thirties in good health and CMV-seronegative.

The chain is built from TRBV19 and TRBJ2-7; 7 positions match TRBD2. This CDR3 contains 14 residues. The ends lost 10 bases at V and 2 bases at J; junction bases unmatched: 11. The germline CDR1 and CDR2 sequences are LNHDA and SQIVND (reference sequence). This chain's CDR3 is CATQRQAGTYEQYF. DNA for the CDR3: TGTGCCACCCAGAGACAAGCGGGAACCTACGAGCAGTACTTC.

DNA of the CDR3: TGTGCCAGCAGTGGGACATCTACTGTAAATGGCTACACCTTC. This sequence encodes CASSGTSTVNGYTF. The genes are TRBV6-5 and TRBJ1-2; a weak D match, TRBD1 (6 bases). Trimming pared 5 bases from V and 6 bases from J, leaving 16 bases between. The CDR3 is 14 amino acids. CDR1 and CDR2 from the germline V gene are MNHEY and SVGAGI.

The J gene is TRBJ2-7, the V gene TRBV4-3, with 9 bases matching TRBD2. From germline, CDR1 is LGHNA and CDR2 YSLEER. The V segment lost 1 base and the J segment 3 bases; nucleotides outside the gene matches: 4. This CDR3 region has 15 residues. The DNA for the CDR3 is TGCGCCAGCAGCCAAGGGTGGCGGGAGGGCTACGAGCAGTACTTC. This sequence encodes CASSQGWREGYEQYF.

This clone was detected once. The CDR3 loop is CASSYSGQGDTEAFF. For the CDR3, the DNA is TGTGCCAGCAGTTACTCGGGACAGGGGGACACTGAAGCTTTCTTT. The chain carries TRBV6-5 and TRBJ1-1, with 11 bases aligning to TRBD1. Germline V lookup: CDR1 MNHEY, CDR2 SVGAGI. The CDR3 runs 15 residues. V was pared by 0 bases and J by 3 bases, with 0 bases of the junction left unmatched.

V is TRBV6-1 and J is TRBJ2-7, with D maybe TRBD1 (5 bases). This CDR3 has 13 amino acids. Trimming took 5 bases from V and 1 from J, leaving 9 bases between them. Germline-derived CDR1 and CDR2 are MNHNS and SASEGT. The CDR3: CASSSQGSYEQYF. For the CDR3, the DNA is TGTGCCAGCAGTAGCCAGGGATCCTACGAGCAGTACTTC.

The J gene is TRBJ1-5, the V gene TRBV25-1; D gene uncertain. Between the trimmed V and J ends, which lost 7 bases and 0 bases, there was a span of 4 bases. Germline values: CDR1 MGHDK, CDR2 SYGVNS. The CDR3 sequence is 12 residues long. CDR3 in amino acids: CASIRSNQPQHF. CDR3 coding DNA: TGTGCCAGCATCCGTAGCAATCAGCCCCAGCATTTT.

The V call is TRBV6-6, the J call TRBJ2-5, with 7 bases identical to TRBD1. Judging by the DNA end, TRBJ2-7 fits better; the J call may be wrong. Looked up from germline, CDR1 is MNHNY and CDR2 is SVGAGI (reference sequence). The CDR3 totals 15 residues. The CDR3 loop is CASSPETGRKDEQYF. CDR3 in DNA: TGTGCCAGCAGCCCGGAGACAGGGCGAAAGGACGAGCAGTACTTC.

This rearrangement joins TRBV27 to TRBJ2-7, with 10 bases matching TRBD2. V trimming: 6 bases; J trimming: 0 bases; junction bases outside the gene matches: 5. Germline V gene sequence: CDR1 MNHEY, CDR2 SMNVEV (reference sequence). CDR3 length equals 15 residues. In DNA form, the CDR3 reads TGTGCCAGCAGGAATAGCGGGAGGAGCTCCTACGAGCAGTACTTC. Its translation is CASRNSGRSSYEQYF.

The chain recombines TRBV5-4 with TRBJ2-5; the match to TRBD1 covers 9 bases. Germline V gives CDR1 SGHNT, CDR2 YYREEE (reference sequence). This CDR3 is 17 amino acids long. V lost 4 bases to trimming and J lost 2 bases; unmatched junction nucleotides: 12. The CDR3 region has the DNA TGTGCCAGCAGCAGGGGACAGGGCGGCCGGGGGCAAGAGACCCAGTACTTC. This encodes CASSRGQGGRGQETQYF.

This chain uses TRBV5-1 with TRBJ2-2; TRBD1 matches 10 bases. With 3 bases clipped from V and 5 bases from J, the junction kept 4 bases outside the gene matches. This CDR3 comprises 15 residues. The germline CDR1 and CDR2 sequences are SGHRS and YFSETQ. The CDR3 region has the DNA TGCGCCAGCAGCTACCGGGACAGGGGAACCGGGGAGCTGTTTTTT. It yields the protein CASSYRDRGTGELFF.

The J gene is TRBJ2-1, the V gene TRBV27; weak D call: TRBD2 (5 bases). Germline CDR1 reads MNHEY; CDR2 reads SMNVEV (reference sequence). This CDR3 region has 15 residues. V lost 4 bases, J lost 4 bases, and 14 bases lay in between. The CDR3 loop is CASSSGGPPYNEQFF. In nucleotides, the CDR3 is TGTGCCAGCAGTTCCGGCGGGCCCCCTTACAATGAGCAGTTCTTC.

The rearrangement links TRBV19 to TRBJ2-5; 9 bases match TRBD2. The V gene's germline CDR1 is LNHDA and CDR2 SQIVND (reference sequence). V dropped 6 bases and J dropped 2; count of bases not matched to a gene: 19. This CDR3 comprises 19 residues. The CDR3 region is CASRSQHGGLAGIQETQYF. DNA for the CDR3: TGTGCCAGTAGATCCCAGCACGGAGGGCTAGCGGGAATACAAGAGACCCAGTACTTC.

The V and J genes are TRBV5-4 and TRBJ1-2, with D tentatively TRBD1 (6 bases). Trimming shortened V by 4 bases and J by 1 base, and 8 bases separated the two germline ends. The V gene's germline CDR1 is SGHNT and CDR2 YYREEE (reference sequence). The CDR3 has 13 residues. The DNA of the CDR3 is TGTGCCAGCAGCCAGGACAGTAACTATGGCTACACCTTC. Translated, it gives CASSQDSNYGYTF.

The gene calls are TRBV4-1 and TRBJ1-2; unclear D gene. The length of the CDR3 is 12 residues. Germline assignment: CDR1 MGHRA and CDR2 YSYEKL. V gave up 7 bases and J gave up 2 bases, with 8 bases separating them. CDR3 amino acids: CASMAANYGYTF. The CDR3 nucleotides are TGCGCCAGCATGGCGGCCAACTATGGCTACACCTTC.

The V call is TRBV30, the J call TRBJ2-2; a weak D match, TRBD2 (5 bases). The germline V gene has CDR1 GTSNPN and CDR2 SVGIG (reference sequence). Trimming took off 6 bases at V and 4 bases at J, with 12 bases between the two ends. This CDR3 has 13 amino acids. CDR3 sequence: CACLLGSTGELFF. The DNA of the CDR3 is TGTGCCTGTTTACTAGGTTCCACCGGGGAGCTGTTTTTT.

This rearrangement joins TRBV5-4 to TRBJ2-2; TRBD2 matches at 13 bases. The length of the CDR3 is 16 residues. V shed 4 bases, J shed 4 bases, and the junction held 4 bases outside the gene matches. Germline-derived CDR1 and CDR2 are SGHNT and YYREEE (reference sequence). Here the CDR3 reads CASSPGLAGSTGELFF. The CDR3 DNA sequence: TGTGCCAGCAGCCCGGGACTAGCGGGGTCCACCGGGGAGCTGTTTTTT.

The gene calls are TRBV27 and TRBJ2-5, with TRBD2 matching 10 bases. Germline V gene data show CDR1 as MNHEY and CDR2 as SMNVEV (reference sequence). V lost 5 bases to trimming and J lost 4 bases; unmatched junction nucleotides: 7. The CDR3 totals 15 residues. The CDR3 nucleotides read TGTGCCAGCAGTCCAGCGGGAGGGCCGGGAGAGACCCAGTACTTC. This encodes CASSPAGGPGETQYF.

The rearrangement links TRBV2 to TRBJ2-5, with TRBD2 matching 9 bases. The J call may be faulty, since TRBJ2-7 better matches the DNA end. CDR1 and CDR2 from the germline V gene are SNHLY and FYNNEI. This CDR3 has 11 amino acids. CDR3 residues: CASQLAGEQYF. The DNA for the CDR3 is TGTGCCAGCCAACTAGCGGGCGAGCAGTACTTC.

The CDR3 region has the DNA TGTGCCATCAGTTTAACTCTAGCCACCGGGGAGCTGTTTTTT. Amino acids: CAISLTLATGELFF. This chain joins TRBV10-3 and TRBJ2-2; D might be TRBD2 (5 bases). This CDR3 contains 14 residues. Germline loops: CDR1 ENHRY, CDR2 SYGVKD. Trimming removed 5 bases from V and 4 bases from J, with 11 bases in between.